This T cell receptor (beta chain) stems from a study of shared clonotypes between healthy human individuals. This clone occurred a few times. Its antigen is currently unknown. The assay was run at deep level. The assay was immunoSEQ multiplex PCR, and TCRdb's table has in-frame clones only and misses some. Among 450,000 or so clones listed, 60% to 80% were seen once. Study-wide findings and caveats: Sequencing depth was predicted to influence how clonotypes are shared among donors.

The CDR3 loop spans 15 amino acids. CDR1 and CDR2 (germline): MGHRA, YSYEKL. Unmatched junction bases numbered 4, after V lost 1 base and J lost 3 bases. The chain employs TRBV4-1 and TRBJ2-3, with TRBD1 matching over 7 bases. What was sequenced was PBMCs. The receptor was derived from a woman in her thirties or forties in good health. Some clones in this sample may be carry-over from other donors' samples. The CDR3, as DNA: TGCGCCAGCAGCCAAGGAAGGGGGCGGACAGATACGCAGTATTTT. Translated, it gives CASSQGRGRTDTQYF.